This T cell receptor beta chain was sequenced during a study of beta chain features in type 1 diabetes. This CDR3 is built from 15 residues. CDR1 and CDR2 (germline): LNHDA, SQIVND (reference sequence). V lost 4 bases and J lost 7, with 14 bases in between. The sequenced template was cDNA made from the entire isolated RNA. Produced via immunoSEQ multiplex PCR; TCRdb's table is partial and in-frame only. The data show 350,000 or so clones, around 19% seen once. The J gene is TRBJ1-6, the V gene TRBV19; weak D call: TRBD1 (5 bases). The sample consisted of naive CD4+ T cells from blood. This clonotype was sampled from a woman under 30 in good health. In DNA, the CDR3 is TGTGCCAGTAGTAGGGGACGGGAGGGAAATTCACCCCTCCACTTT. It yields the protein CASSRGREGNSPLHF.